Below are 25 T cell receptor beta chains sequenced from a single sample in a study of Ad26.COV2.S vaccination and SARS-CoV-2 variants. As to treatment: some 19 received Ad26.COV2.S at low or high dose, single or two shots; several received placebo; per-sample allocation not given. Specimen acquisition occurred on day 63 following the initial vaccine or placebo injection. Data came from immunoSEQ multiplex PCR; TCRdb stores just in-frame clones and leaves some out. The top ten hold more than 1.5% of the sample, which has approximately 410,000 clones, around 92% seen once. Material: peripheral blood, obtained in a trial of Ad26.COV2.S vaccine versus placebo. These receptors all stem from a person between 18 and 65 years old who received the Ad26.COV2.S COVID-19 vaccine or a placebo.

The rearrangement links TRBV5-1 to TRBJ1-1; D gene ambiguous. CDR1 is SGHRS and CDR2 is YFSETQ in the germline V gene. The CDR3 totals 13 residues. Trimming cost V 0 bases and J 0 bases, with 3 bases left between them. This CDR3 is CASSLVVNTEAFF. The CDR3 coding sequence is TGCGCCAGCAGCTTGGTTGTGAACACTGAAGCTTTCTTT.

The V and J genes are TRBV29-1 and TRBJ2-2, with 7 bases fitting TRBD1. This CDR3 spans 14 amino acids. Looked up from germline, CDR1 is SQVTM and CDR2 is ANQGSEA. The V segment lost 6 bases and the J segment 0 bases; nucleotides outside the gene matches: 4. This chain's CDR3 is CSVQGQTNTGELFF. For the CDR3, the DNA is TGCAGCGTCCAGGGACAGACGAACACCGGGGAGCTGTTTTTT.

This clone was counted once. CDR3: CASSPQGQGNTEAFF. CDR3 sequence (DNA): TGTGCCAGCTCACCACAGGGACAGGGGAACACTGAAGCTTTCTTT. The chain combines TRBV18 with TRBJ1-1; 9 bases agree with TRBD1. Germline V gives CDR1 KGHSH, CDR2 LQKENI. CDR3 length: 15 residues. V trimming: 1 base; J trimming: 1 base; junction bases outside the gene matches: 1.

The rearrangement joins TRBV24-1 to TRBJ2-3; TRBD1 might be the D (6 bases). V was trimmed by 4 bases and J by 6 bases, leaving 16 bases between them. CDR3 length equals 15 residues. Germline V gives CDR1 KGHDR, CDR2 SFDVKD. CDR3 sequence: CATSDPGQFSDTQYF. The CDR3 DNA reads TGTGCCACCAGTGACCCCGGACAGTTTTCGGATACGCAGTATTTT.

The CDR3 DNA reads TGCGCCAGCAGCTTGGCCCCACAAAATGAAGCTTTCTTT. Translated: CASSLAPQNEAFF. The chain uses TRBV5-1 and TRBJ1-1; D remains ambiguous. Germline V gives CDR1 SGHRS, CDR2 YFSETQ. The CDR3 has 13 amino acids. With 0 bases removed from V and 7 bases from J, the gap between germline ends came to 10 bases.

This chain uses TRBV3-1 (or the pseudogene TRBV3-2) with TRBJ1-2, with TRBD1 identical over 10 bases. This CDR3 has 17 residues. V was clipped by 4 bases and J by 4 bases; unmatched bases: 12. Germline values: CDR1 LGHDT, CDR2 YNNKEL (reference sequence). The CDR3 sequence: CASSPTRQGARSYGYTF. The CDR3 DNA follows: TGTGCCAGCAGCCCCACCCGACAGGGGGCGCGCAGCTATGGCTACACCTTC.

The V gene is TRBV7-2, the J gene TRBJ2-7; 9 bases are shared with TRBD2. J gave up 4 bases and V 1 base, and 5 bases lay outside the gene matches. Germline V gene sequence: CDR1 SGHTA, CDR2 FQGNSA. CDR3 length: 15 residues. For the CDR3, the DNA is TGTGCCAGCAGCTTAGGAGGGCGGGGGGGATACGAGCAGTACTTC. Translated, it gives CASSLGGRGGYEQYF.

CDR3 in amino acids: CASSQGHGTQYF. CDR3 DNA: TGCGCCAGCAGCCAAGGACATGGGACCCAGTACTTC. The gene calls are TRBV4-1 and TRBJ2-5; D not certain. The V end lost 1 base, the J end lost 7 bases, and 7 bases lay between the germline ends. The CDR3 sequence is 12 residues long. Germline CDR1 is MGHRA and CDR2 is YSYEKL.

The genes are TRBV30 and TRBJ2-7; maybe TRBD2 (6 bases). The CDR3 contains 13 residues. The V and J ends lost 5 bases and 1 base respectively, with 12 bases between them. Per germline, CDR1 GTSNPN and CDR2 SVGIG (reference sequence). The CDR3 DNA is TGTGCCTGGGGCGGGGACCTATCCTACGAGCAGTACTTC. Amino acid sequence: CAWGGDLSYEQYF. Looking up the rest from reference TRBV30 and TRBJ2-7 gives the full variable domain: SQTIHQWPATLVQPVGSPLSLECTVEGTSNPNLYWYRQAAGRGLQLLFYSVGIGQISSEVPQNLSASRPQDRQFILSSKKLLLSDSGFYLCAWGGDLSYEQYFGPGTRLTVT.

The chain joins TRBV14 to TRBJ1-2; 8 bases are shared with TRBD1. The CDR3 has 16 amino acids. Trimming removed 3 bases from V and 3 bases from J; junction bases left unmatched: 9. CDR1 and CDR2 from the germline V gene are SGHDN and FVKESK. Here the CDR3 DNA reads TGTGCCAGCAGCCACGGACAGGGAGTGGGTGACTATGGCTACACCTTC. It yields the protein CASSHGQGVGDYGYTF.

The chain has TRBV5-1 and TRBJ2-5, with 9 bases identical to TRBD1. V was pared by 0 bases and J by 4 bases, with 10 bases of the junction left unmatched. Germline assignment: CDR1 SGHRS and CDR2 YFSETQ. This CDR3 contains 17 residues. Written as DNA, the CDR3 is TGCGCCAGCAGCTTGGTTTTCGGGACAGGGTTCGGAGAGACCCAGTACTTC. It translates to CASSLVFGTGFGETQYF. The full variable domain, rest sourced from reference TRBV5-1 and TRBJ2-5, is KAGVTQTPRYLIKTRGQQVTLSCSPISGHRSVSWYQQTPGQGLQFLFEYFSETQRNKGNFPGRFSGRQFSNSRSEMNVSTLELGDSALYLCASSLVFGTGFGETQYFGPGTRLLVL.

The J gene is TRBJ1-1, the V gene TRBV6-5; tentatively, D is TRBD1 (5 bases). Trimming shortened V by 6 bases and J by 0 bases, and 14 bases separated the two germline ends. Germline assignment: CDR1 MNHEY and CDR2 SVGAGI. CDR3 length equals 15 residues. The CDR3 sequence: CASRKGRDVNTEAFF. In nucleotides, the CDR3 is TGTGCCAGCAGAAAAGGCAGGGATGTGAACACTGAAGCTTTCTTT.

The V gene is TRBV10-3, the J gene TRBJ2-5; no reliable D call. V lost 0 bases and J 1 base, leaving 18 bases between the germline ends. Germline CDR1 reads ENHRY; CDR2 reads SYGVKD. The CDR3 runs 18 residues. Written as DNA, the CDR3 is TGTGCCATCAGTGAGTCAGACGTCAGTGCCCCCCTCCAAGAGACCCAGTACTTC. The encoded protein is CAISESDVSAPLQETQYF.

The J gene is TRBJ1-6, the V gene TRBV5-4; D is unclear. CDR1 and CDR2 from the germline V gene are SGHNT and YYREEE (reference sequence). The V end lost 7 bases, the J end lost 8 bases, and 13 bases lay between the germline ends. This CDR3 comprises 13 residues. The CDR3 nucleotides are TGTGCCAGCCGACCCGGCCGGGATTCACCCCTCCACTTT. Amino acid sequence: CASRPGRDSPLHF.

This clone was counted once. This chain uses TRBV11-3 with TRBJ1-2, with TRBD1 as a possible D gene (5 bases). The V gene's germline CDR1 is SGHNT and CDR2 YENEEA. Trimming left V 1 base short and J 6 bases short, with 6 bases between. The CDR3 totals 12 residues. CDR3 sequence: CASSLGGDGYTF. CDR3 nucleotides: TGTGCCAGCAGCTTAGGAGGGGATGGCTACACCTTC.

The CDR3 sequence is CASSYAGTSGYNEQFF. The CDR3 DNA reads as TGTGCCAGCAGTTACGCCGGGACTAGCGGATACAATGAGCAGTTCTTC. J is TRBJ2-1 and V is TRBV6-2 or TRBV6-3, with 11 bases lining up with TRBD2. The CDR3 is 16 residues long. Germline V CDR1 and CDR2: MNHEY, SVGEGT. The V gene end was trimmed by 2 bases and the J gene end by 4 bases; junction bases not matched to a gene: 4.

Of note for this clone: The same CDR3 arises from other DNA sequences in this sample as well. The CDR3 coding sequence is TGTGCCAGCAGCGGACCCAATTCACCCCTCCACTTT. This sequence encodes CASSGPNSPLHF. V is TRBV9 and J is TRBJ1-6, with D hard to call. Germline V lookup: CDR1 SGDLS, CDR2 YYNGEE. This CDR3 has 12 residues. The V end was cut by 3 bases, the J end by 7 bases, with 5 bases between.

On this clone: One end of the junction does not line up with germline, which may come from a read error. The rearrangement joins TRBV29-1 to TRBJ2-7, with TRBD1 matching 12 bases. Germline CDR1 reads SQVTM; CDR2 reads ANQGSEA. The CDR3 has 13 amino acids. The CDR3 nucleotides read TGCAGCGTAGAAGGGACAGGGGGCGCAGGGCAGTACTTC. This translates into CSVEGTGGAGQYF.

This chain joins TRBV19 and TRBJ2-4; either TRBD1 or TRBD2 may supply D (6 bases each). V gave up 3 bases and J gave up 0 bases, with 12 bases separating them. Germline CDR1 LNHDA, CDR2 SQIVND (reference sequence). The CDR3 totals 16 residues. In DNA form, the CDR3 reads TGTGCCAGTAGTATCCGGGGGCCTCTAGCCAAAAACATTCAGTACTTC. Translating gives CASSIRGPLAKNIQYF.

Comments on this clone: The sample contains more than one DNA sequence encoding this CDR3. The chain couples TRBV28 to TRBJ2-5, with TRBD2 matching over 8 bases. CDR1 and CDR2 from the germline V gene are MDHEN and SYDVKM. This CDR3 has 15 residues. Trimming cost V 2 bases and J 5 bases; bases outside gene matches: 7. CDR3 sequence: CASSLLGTGGETQYF. In nucleotides, the CDR3 is TGTGCCAGCAGTTTACTTGGAACGGGGGGGGAGACCCAGTACTTC.

In its sample, this clone was seen once. This sequence joins TRBV12-3 or TRBV12-4 and TRBJ2-7, with a weak D call TRBD1 (6 bases). V lost 2 bases to trimming and J lost 4 bases, with 9 bases between them. The CDR3 length is 13 residues. For the CDR3, the DNA is TGTGCCAGCAGTTTAAACAGGGTGTACGAGCAGTACTTC. It encodes CASSLNRVYEQYF.

Concerning this clone: The sample carries other DNA sequences with the same CDR3. The chain links TRBV6-2 or TRBV6-3 to TRBJ2-7, with D perhaps matching TRBD2 (6 bases). Germline CDR1 and CDR2: MNHEY and SVGEGT. V dropped 6 bases and J dropped 3 bases, with 12 bases sitting between them. This CDR3 has 13 residues. The CDR3 coding sequence is TGTGCCAGCAGCTGGGACTTTAGCTACGAGCAGTACTTC. Its translation: CASSWDFSYEQYF.

This clone has just a few counts. V gene TRBV20-1 combines with J gene TRBJ2-7; TRBD1 might be the D (5 bases). Trimming shortened V by 3 bases and J by 1 base, and 16 bases separated the two germline ends. CDR1 is DFQATT, CDR2 SNEGSKA, per germline (reference sequence). The CDR3 sequence is 15 residues long. CDR3 sequence: CSASLFDSFSYEQYF. DNA for the CDR3: TGCAGTGCTAGTCTATTCGACAGTTTTTCCTACGAGCAGTACTTC.

This clone was found a few times. The chain couples TRBV27 to TRBJ2-1; TRBD2 matches 9 bases. The germline gives CDR1 MNHEY, CDR2 SMNVEV (reference sequence). CDR3 size: 14 residues. J was trimmed by 8 bases and V by 6 bases; bases with no gene match: 8. The CDR3 bases are TGTGCCAGCAGGCCGGGACTAGCTAATCATGAGCAGTTCTTC. The encoded protein is CASRPGLANHEQFF.

The gene calls are TRBV19 and TRBJ2-3, with unresolved D. There are 15 residues in the CDR3. Deletions cut 6 bases from V and 3 bases from J, with 16 bases between. Germline assignment: CDR1 LNHDA and CDR2 SQIVND (reference sequence). CDR3 in amino acids: CASREGSYRTDTQYF. The CDR3, as DNA: TGTGCCAGTAGGGAAGGGTCGTACAGAACAGATACGCAGTATTTT. Looking up the rest from reference TRBV19 and TRBJ2-3 gives the full variable domain: DGGITQSPKYLFRKEGQNVTLSCEQNLNHDAMYWYRQDPGQGLRLIYYSQIVNDFQKGDIAEGYSVSREKKESFPLTVTSAQKNPTAFYLCASREGSYRTDTQYFGPGTRLTVL.